The 28 T cell receptor beta chains below were found in one sample sequenced in a study of T cell responses to AZD1222 COVID-19 vaccine. Some clones are missing from TCRdb's copy, which holds only in-frame ones; the method was immunoSEQ multiplex PCR. The sample shows around 70,000 clones, more than 80% of them seen only once. Sequenced here: peripheral blood, sampled on day 0 of AZD1222 vaccination. The receptors originated from an adult in good health.

This clone was observed once. V gene TRBV30 combines with J gene TRBJ2-7, with TRBD2 identical over 7 bases. The J segment lost 2 bases and the V segment lost 3 bases, leaving 1 base of the junction unmatched. This CDR3 comprises 12 residues. Germline assignment: CDR1 GTSNPN and CDR2 SVGIG (reference sequence). The CDR3 here is CAWRGGTYEQYF. DNA of the CDR3: TGTGCCTGGAGGGGGGGGACCTACGAGCAGTACTTC. Variable domain in full (rest from reference TRBV30 and TRBJ2-7): SQTIHQWPATLVQPVGSPLSLECTVEGTSNPNLYWYRQAAGRGLQLLFYSVGIGQISSEVPQNLSASRPQDRQFILSSKKLLLSDSGFYLCAWRGGTYEQYFGPGTRLTVT.

The chain combines TRBV5-5 with TRBJ1-1; 9 nucleotides agree with TRBD1. This CDR3 is 14 amino acids long. The germline V gene encodes CDR1 SGHKS and CDR2 YYEKEE (reference sequence). Trimming cost V 3 bases and J 2 bases; bases outside gene matches: 2. CDR3 DNA sequence: TGTGCCAGCAGCTCGGACAGGGGTAACACTGAAGCTTTCTTT. Translated, it gives CASSSDRGNTEAFF.

Here the CDR3 reads CASRRTGGDQPQHF. In nucleotides, the CDR3 is TGTGCCAGCAGGAGGACAGGGGGTGACCAGCCCCAGCATTTT. The chain has TRBV28 and TRBJ1-5, with 10 nucleotides matching TRBD1. The V segment lost 6 bases and the J segment 7 bases; nucleotides outside the gene matches: 6. CDR3 length equals 14 residues. Germline V gives CDR1 MDHEN, CDR2 SYDVKM.

The rearrangement links TRBV6-5 to TRBJ2-2; 8 nucleotides line up with TRBD1. The CDR3 totals 14 residues. Germline V gene lookup returns CDR1 MNHEY and CDR2 SVGAGI. The ends lost 7 bases at V and 6 bases at J; junction bases unmatched: 7. DNA of the CDR3: TGTGCCAGCAACGGACAGGGAAGGTCCGGGGAGCTGTTTTTT. Protein product: CASNGQGRSGELFF.

This clone was seen a handful of times. The chain has TRBV10-3 and TRBJ2-2, with 12 bases that match TRBD2. The CDR3 spans 15 residues. The trim removed 10 bases at V and 7 bases at J, leaving 10 bases unmatched. Germline CDR1 ENHRY, CDR2 SYGVKD. The CDR3 reads CATRRLAGDNGELFF. The CDR3 nucleotides are TGTGCCACTCGACGACTAGCGGGAGATAACGGGGAGCTGTTTTTT.

The chain carries TRBV27 and TRBJ2-3; TRBD2 matches 8 bases. Per the germline V gene, CDR1 is MNHEY and CDR2 is SMNVEV (reference sequence). With 5 bases clipped from V and 0 bases from J, the junction kept 13 bases outside the gene matches. The CDR3 runs 18 residues. CDR3 in amino acids: CASSRTLSGGPSTDTQYF. DNA of the CDR3: TGTGCCAGCAGTCGGACCTTAAGCGGGGGACCTAGCACAGATACGCAGTATTTT.

In its sample, this clone was seen once. The chain employs TRBV14 and TRBJ2-1; D unclear. Germline CDR1 and CDR2: SGHDN and FVKESK. V dropped 1 base and J dropped 8 bases, with 9 bases sitting between them. The length of the CDR3 is 13 residues. This chain's CDR3 is CASSQVWGYEQFF. CDR3 nucleotide sequence: TGTGCCAGCAGCCAAGTGTGGGGTTATGAGCAGTTCTTC.

This clone came up a few times. The chain uses TRBV5-1 and TRBJ2-1, with TRBD2 as a possible D gene (7 bases). The CDR3 totals 14 residues. Germline CDR1 is SGHRS and CDR2 is YFSETQ. V shed 2 bases and J shed 10 bases, with 16 bases lying between them. CDR3 coding DNA: TGCGCCAGCAGCTTCCGGGGGGCCCCAAGGGAGCAGTTCTTC. It encodes CASSFRGAPREQFF.

The chain combines TRBV28 with TRBJ1-2, with D uncertain. The CDR3 extends over 12 amino acids. Germline-derived CDR1 and CDR2 are MDHEN and SYDVKM. V was clipped by 7 bases and J by 8 bases, with 14 bases between them. The CDR3, as DNA: TGTGCCAGCACCACCCTGACCGCCGGCTACACCTTC. Translated: CASTTLTAGYTF.

The rearrangement joins TRBV6-6 to TRBJ1-6; D remains ambiguous. Looked up from germline, CDR1 is MNHNY and CDR2 is SVGAGI (reference sequence). V lost 4 bases, J lost 5 bases, and 15 bases lay in between. CDR3 size: 16 residues. In DNA form, the CDR3 reads TGTGCCAGCAGTTCAAACACCATACATAATAATTCACCCCTCCACTTT. Protein product: CASSSNTIHNNSPLHF.

The chain links TRBV7-2 to TRBJ1-6; TRBD1 might be the D (5 bases). V was clipped by 7 bases and J by 3 bases, with 10 bases between them. Germline V gives CDR1 SGHTA, CDR2 FQGNSA. This CDR3 has 14 residues. The CDR3 protein is CASKGPNYNSPLHF. In nucleotides, the CDR3 is TGTGCCAGCAAGGGACCGAACTATAATTCACCCCTCCACTTT.

This clone was seen a handful of times. V usage is TRBV7-9 and J usage is TRBJ1-1; TRBD1 aligns across 9 bases. The CDR3 totals 14 residues. Germline V CDR1 and CDR2: SEHNR, FQNEAQ (reference sequence). V dropped 6 bases and J dropped 1; count of bases not matched to a gene: 3. CDR3 coding DNA: TGTGCCAGCAGTCCACAGGGGGCGAACACTGAAGCTTTCTTT. Translated: CASSPQGANTEAFF.

The chain recombines TRBV5-5 with TRBJ1-1; D unresolved. V lost 2 bases, J lost 1 base, and 9 bases lay in between. This CDR3 comprises 14 residues. Germline V gene sequence: CDR1 SGHKS, CDR2 YYEKEE (reference sequence). DNA of the CDR3: TGTGCCAGCAGCTTCGCTACCCAGAACACTGAAGCTTTCTTT. Protein sequence: CASSFATQNTEAFF.

CDR3 in DNA: TGTGCCAGCAGCAGCCCGGGACCGATTCAATATAGCAATCAGCCCCAGCATTTT. It yields the protein CASSSPGPIQYSNQPQHF. The chain carries TRBV28 and TRBJ1-5; possible D gene TRBD1, 5 bases. Germline V gene lookup returns CDR1 MDHEN and CDR2 SYDVKM. This CDR3 has 18 residues. V was shortened by 6 bases and J by 0 bases, with 21 bases between the two germline ends.

This clone was counted between two and nine times. V is TRBV7-8 and J is TRBJ2-7; D tentatively reads TRBD1 or TRBD2 (6 bases each). The CDR3 covers 15 residues. CDR1 is SGHVS and CDR2 is FQNEAQ in the germline V gene. V dropped 5 bases and J dropped 6 bases, with 20 bases sitting between them. The CDR3 loop reads CASSPGGGGSGEQYF. The CDR3 coding sequence is TGTGCCAGCAGCCCCGGAGGAGGGGGTTCGGGCGAGCAGTACTTC.

J is TRBJ1-2 and V is TRBV18; D gene uncertain. V lost 0 bases, J lost 8 bases, and 7 bases lay in between. The length of the CDR3 is 12 residues. Germline V CDR1 and CDR2: KGHSH, LQKENI. CDR3 DNA: TGTGCCAGCTCACCACCGGGAGACGGCTACACCTTC. Its translation: CASSPPGDGYTF.

The rearrangement joins TRBV7-9 to TRBJ1-3; D might be TRBD1 (5 bases). This CDR3 is 13 amino acids long. Germline V gene sequence: CDR1 SEHNR, CDR2 FQNEAQ (reference sequence). V gave up 1 base and J gave up 4 bases, with 5 bases separating them. The CDR3 region is CASSLDRGNTIYF. CDR3 coding DNA: TGTGCCAGCAGCTTAGACAGGGGAAACACCATATATTTT.

The rearrangement links TRBV5-1 to TRBJ2-7, with 9 bases identical to TRBD2. Germline CDR1 reads SGHRS; CDR2 reads YFSETQ. Trimming at V came to 0 bases and at J to 5 bases, leaving 3 bases not matched to a gene. There are 14 residues in the CDR3. CDR3 sequence: CASSLVLAGNEQYF. Written as DNA, the CDR3 is TGCGCCAGCAGCTTGGTCCTAGCGGGGAACGAGCAGTACTTC.

The rearrangement joins TRBV7-3 to TRBJ2-3; D remains ambiguous. CDR1 and CDR2 (germline): SGHTA, FQGTGA. This CDR3 is 12 amino acids long. V dropped 2 bases and J dropped 6 bases, with 6 bases sitting between them. CDR3 protein: CASSLVGDTQYF. The CDR3 nucleotides are TGTGCCAGCAGCTTAGTAGGGGATACGCAGTATTTT.

The chain links TRBV27 to TRBJ1-5; 7 bases agree with TRBD1. CDR1 is MNHEY and CDR2 is SMNVEV in the germline V gene (reference sequence). Trimming cost V 4 bases and J 5 bases; bases outside gene matches: 14. CDR3 length equals 17 residues. The CDR3 DNA sequence: TGTGCCAGCAGTTCCACTCGAGGCACAGGGGATGATCAGCCCCAGCATTTT. This sequence encodes CASSSTRGTGDDQPQHF.

The J gene is TRBJ2-3, the V gene TRBV7-2, with D perhaps matching TRBD2 (5 bases). V lost 1 base, J lost 1 base, and 12 bases lay in between. In germline, CDR1 is SGHTA, CDR2 FQGNSA. There are 16 residues in the CDR3. As DNA, the CDR3 is TGTGCCAGCAGCTTAGTGGGAACTAGAGGCACAGATACGCAGTATTTT. Translating gives CASSLVGTRGTDTQYF.

The sample holds one count of this clone. The chain has TRBV5-4 and TRBJ1-1, with TRBD1 matching 8 bases. This CDR3 comprises 15 residues. J gave up 3 bases and V 0 bases, and 4 bases lay outside the gene matches. Germline CDR1 reads SGHNT; CDR2 reads YYREEE (reference sequence). CDR3 nucleotides: TGTGCCAGCAGCTTGGGGGTACAGGGGGACACTGAAGCTTTCTTT. This sequence encodes CASSLGVQGDTEAFF.

For this clone: This specimen includes other DNA sequences encoding the same CDR3. The chain couples TRBV20-1 to TRBJ1-1; D uncertain. The CDR3 totals 11 residues. CDR1 DFQATT and CDR2 SNEGSKA come from the germline V gene (reference sequence). Between the trimmed V and J ends, which lost 2 bases and 5 bases, there was a span of 6 bases. In DNA form, the CDR3 reads TGCAGTGCTAGACGCAATACTGAAGCTTTCTTT. Protein: CSARRNTEAFF.

This chain uses TRBV28 with TRBJ2-5; D is unclear. The CDR3 has 13 residues. Deletions cut 2 bases from V and 2 bases from J, with 6 bases between. CDR1 is MDHEN and CDR2 is SYDVKM in the germline V gene. Written as DNA, the CDR3 is TGTGCCAGCAGTTTAAACTTACAAGAGACCCAGTACTTC. It is translated as CASSLNLQETQYF. Combining the CDR3 with reference TRBV28 and TRBJ2-5 gives the whole variable domain DVKVTQSSRYLVKRTGEKVFLECVQDMDHENMFWYRQDPGLGLRLIYFSYDVKMKEKGDIPEGYSVSREKKERFSLILESASTNQTSMYLCASSLNLQETQYFGPGTRLLVL.

The chain employs TRBV28 and TRBJ2-3; D is uncertain. The CDR3 length is 16 residues. Germline V gene sequence: CDR1 MDHEN, CDR2 SYDVKM. Trimming shortened V by 3 bases and J by 2 bases, and 15 bases separated the two germline ends. CDR3 sequence: CASSFRGRSATDTQYF. In DNA form, the CDR3 reads TGTGCCAGCAGTTTCCGTGGGCGGTCCGCCACAGATACGCAGTATTTT.

This sequence joins TRBV27 and TRBJ1-1; unclear D gene. Trimming pared 2 bases from V and 1 base from J, leaving 11 bases between. Germline V CDR1 and CDR2: MNHEY, SMNVEV (reference sequence). The CDR3 has 15 residues. This chain's CDR3 is CASSLGPDPNTEAFF. The DNA for the CDR3 is TGTGCCAGCAGTTTAGGTCCGGACCCGAACACTGAAGCTTTCTTT.

Here the CDR3 DNA reads TGCGCCAGCAGCACTCAGGGGGAGGATGGCTACACCTTC. It is translated as CASSTQGEDGYTF. The chain combines TRBV5-1 with TRBJ1-2; 7 nucleotides match TRBD1. The CDR3 totals 13 residues. Germline V gene sequence: CDR1 SGHRS, CDR2 YFSETQ. V lost 4 bases and J lost 6; bases outside the gene matches: 6.

The rearrangement links TRBV24-1 to TRBJ1-5, with 10 bases fitting TRBD1. Germline-derived CDR1 and CDR2 are KGHDR and SFDVKD. With V trimmed by 3 bases and J by 5 bases, 9 bases remained unmatched. The CDR3 extends over 17 amino acids. The CDR3: CATSDGGQGSVYQPQHF. For the CDR3, the DNA is TGTGCCACCAGTGATGGGGGACAGGGGTCGGTCTATCAGCCCCAGCATTTT.